The sequence of this T cell receptor (beta chain) was determined in a study of blood T cells in healthy people across ages (dated by TCRdb to about 2015). Regarding the study in general: Template switching captured roughly one uniquely barcoded TCR beta cDNA molecule per two T cells in model experiments. To avoid experimental bias, donors of different ages were randomly spread across the sequencing lanes. For two donors (one aged 18 to 30 and one aged 80 or older), the study analyzed two additional independent replicas of 1 million unique cDNA reads from the same blood draw. Donors were grouped into four age groups: young (average roughly 17 years), middle-aged (around 39), aged (around 56) and long-lived (roughly 80). To track age-related changes in TCR beta repertoire diversity, the study relied on deep sequencing normalized with unique cDNA molecular identifiers.

Systemically healthy Caucasian individuals from Russia, 39 in total and aged about 6 to 95 years, were included as donors. Roughly 11 milliliters of peripheral blood were drawn from each donor into EDTA-treated Vacutainer tubes. Ficoll-Paque density-gradient centrifugation was used to isolate PBMCs, with at least 7 million per sample. Total RNA, at least 5.5 micrograms per sample, was extracted from PBMCs with Trizol reagent. For every donor, an aliquot of PBMCs went through flow cytometry to measure the percentages of naive CD45RAhigh/CD27high T cells. Library creation used 5' RACE. Sequencing was performed on an Illumina HiSeq 2500. A second PCR of about 7 to 12 cycles was run with a J-beta primer mix and a sample-barcoded 5' primer. A template-switch 5' adaptor carrying 12 random nucleotides introduced a unique molecular identifier onto each TCR beta cDNA molecule. At least 2.5 million CDR3-containing paired-end reads were obtained from each sample. First-strand cDNA synthesis was performed from all RNA using the Mint cDNA synthesis kit, with priming by a TRBC-specific oligonucleotide. All cDNA was treated with uracil-DNA glycosylase and then went through a first 18-cycle PCR with the universal primers M1SS and BC2_uni_R. Per the source publication's procedure: Each sample was normalized by randomly selecting 1 million high-quality reads, each carrying a distinct molecular identifier. Instead of being binned into consensus sequences, reads that shared molecular identifiers were thrown out. CDR3 identification, clonotype clustering and error correction used MiTCR with a Q25 quality threshold and the strictest error-elimination algorithm. A nonparametric unseen species model with Euler transformation was used to estimate lower-bound total TCR beta diversity. TCRdb applied fastp at Q25 and MiXCR to the public reads, then kept only in-frame beta chains. CDR3 protein sequences are deduplicated, and each keeps its most common genes and DNA. TCRdb's processing, not the study's, gives the V and J calls here. The sample has about 640,000 distinct CDR3 sequences on record, 58% of them singletons. Over 30% of the sample goes to the ten largest clones.

About this clonotype: The specificity of this receptor is unknown. No clone much larger than this one lies a single base away; base qualities are absent.

Results the study describes overall, beyond this receptor: Compared with the aged group, more naive CD4+ T cells, fewer expanded clones and increased TCR diversity were shown by the long-lived group, suggesting age selection. Because donor CMV infection status was unknown, age-related changes in expanded clonotypes were potentially confounded. Since profiling was done on bulk unsorted PBMCs, naive and antigen-experienced compartments could not be conclusively compared. Observed TCR beta diversity correlated strongly with the percentage of naive T cells measured by flow cytometry. Observed TCR beta diversity per million T cells fell roughly linearly with age, and a significant reduction was already apparent by age around 39. Total diversity estimates from one million sequenced T cells were considered lower bounds and underestimates.

The sample comprised blood. This clonotype originated in a man in his 60s in good health.

For the CDR3, the sequence is CASSGPGGQETQYF. The DNA reads TGTGCCAGCAGTGGTCCAGGGGGCCAAGAGACCCAGTACTTC. The chain was built from TRBV6-5 and TRBJ2-5; TRBD1 aligns with 7 central bases. Unmatched junction bases come to 4, with V trimmed by 5 bases and J by 1 base. There are 14 amino acids in the CDR3, from cysteine to phenylalanine inclusive. Only CDR3 DNA remains: 42 bases, in frame from the first base. The germline V gene specifies MNHEY as CDR1 and SVGAGI as CDR2.